This T cell receptor beta chain originates from a study of T cell repertoires in cytomegalovirus infection. For this clonotype: Antigen unknown.

Trimming pared 8 bases from V and 2 bases from J, leaving 15 bases between. Germline assignment: CDR1 MNHEY and CDR2 SVGEGT. This CDR3 comprises 15 residues. TCRdb re-analysed the reads in MiXCR, keeping a single row per CDR3 protein. The sample yields about 920,000 distinct CDR3 sequences, roughly 31% seen once. The starting material was cultured CD8+ T cells from PBMCs, obtained from culture after CMV antigen stimulation. The TCR sequence derives from a human donor in good health (CMV status not recorded). Some clones in this sample may be carry-over from other donors' samples. This chain links TRBV6-2 or TRBV6-3 with TRBJ2-2; D may be TRBD2 (6 bases). The DNA of the CDR3 is TGTGCCAGCGGCGGTGCGGGGACCAACACCGGGGAGCTGTTTTTT. Translated, it gives CASGGAGTNTGELFF.